A selection of T cell receptor beta chains follows, all from one sample in a study of brain T cells in children with intractable seizures. Method: immunoSEQ multiplex PCR; TCRdb's copy keeps in-frame clones and lacks some. The table includes 340,000 or so clones, about 93% detected once. The source was peripheral blood, collected more than 4 months after surgery. Every receptor here comes from a boy less than two years old with tuberous sclerosis and intractable seizures. The CDR3 runs from the conserved cysteine through the conserved F or W. Fields, in order: V gene, D gene, clone size, J gene, CDR3 DNA, CDR3 protein. The D gene is left open where the match is weak. Where a row states a size, it is once, few, many or the class of an expanded clone; other rows omit it.

>TRBV25-1|TRBD1|once|TRBJ2-7
TGTGCCAGCCTGGGACAGGGCCACGAGCAGTACTTC
CASLGQGHEQYF
>TRBV7-9|-|-|TRBJ1-3
TGTGCCAGCAGCTCCCCCATTGGGTGGGGGGCCGATGGAAACACCATATATTTT
CASSSPIGWGADGNTIYF
>TRBV15|-|-|TRBJ2-5
TGTGCCACCAGCACATTGGGAGAGACCCAGTACTTC
CATSTLGETQYF
>TRBV7-9|TRBD1|-|TRBJ2-1
TGTGCCAGCAGCTCGACCGGAGGACAGGGGACCTACAATGAGCAGTTCTTC
CASSSTGGQGTYNEQFF
>TRBV11-2|-|-|TRBJ2-3
TGTGCCAGCAGCTTTCTCCTTTCCCGTACAGAGGCTACGCAGTATTTT
CASSFLLSRTEATQYF
>TRBV19|-|-|TRBJ2-7
TGTGCCAGTAGTTCTAGCCTGAAATCCGGCGAGCAGTACTTC
CASSSSLKSGEQYF
>TRBV7-2|TRBD1|few|TRBJ2-6
TGTGCCAGCAGCAATTCCGGGACAGTCTCTGGGGCCAACGTCCTGACTTTC
CASSNSGTVSGANVLTF
>TRBV3-1/TRBV3-2|-|-|TRBJ1-5
TGTGCCAGCAGCCAAGGAGTACAGCCCTATAGCAATCAGCCCCAGCATTTT
CASSQGVQPYSNQPQHF
>TRBV18|TRBD2|-|TRBJ2-7
TGTGCCAGCTCACCGCGGGGGGACACTTTGAGCTCCTACGAGCAGTACTTC
CASSPRGDTLSSYEQYF
>TRBV7-6|-|-|TRBJ1-3
TGTGCCAGCAGCCAAAGGACATTCTCTGGAAACACCATATATTTT
CASSQRTFSGNTIYF
>TRBV5-6|-|-|TRBJ2-7
TGTGCCAGCAGCTTGTGGTCGGGCCACGAGCAGTACTTC
CASSLWSGHEQYF
>TRBV30|-|-|TRBJ1-2
TGTGCCTGGAGCGTCCACAGGAGCACTTATGGCTACACCTTC
CAWSVHRSTYGYTF
>TRBV2|TRBD1|-|TRBJ2-7
TGTGCCAGCATGGACAGGGGGAACTACGAGCAGTACTTC
CASMDRGNYEQYF
>TRBV18|-|-|TRBJ2-6
TGTGCCAGCTCACCATTAGGGGTCTCTGGGGCCAACGTCCTGACTTTC
CASSPLGVSGANVLTF
>TRBV11-2|-|-|TRBJ2-1
TGTGCCAGCAGCTATTTGAGTGAGCAGTTCTTC
CASSYLSEQFF
>TRBV2|-|-|TRBJ2-1
TGTGCGACCAGGATCAGCTCCTACAATGAGCAGTTCTTC
CATRISSYNEQFF
>TRBV30|-|-|TRBJ1-6
TGTGCCTGGACAGGGACGGACTCCTATAATTCACCCCTCCACTTT
CAWTGTDSYNSPLHF
>TRBV4-1|-|-|TRBJ2-7
TGCGCCAGCAGCCAGCCCGGGTCCCTCTCCTACGAGCAGTACTTC
CASSQPGSLSYEQYF
>TRBV4-1|TRBD1|-|TRBJ1-2
TGCGCCAGCAGCCGAATACAGGGGGCTGATGGCTACACCTTC
CASSRIQGADGYTF
>TRBV28|-|-|TRBJ1-1
TGTGCCAGCAGTCTCCCTGACGCGGGGTTTACTGAAGCTTTCTTT
CASSLPDAGFTEAFF
>TRBV3-1/TRBV3-2|TRBD1|-|TRBJ2-3
TGTGCCAGCAGCGTGGGACAGGGTCAAGATACGCAGTATTTT
CASSVGQGQDTQYF
>TRBV15|-|-|TRBJ1-6
TGTGCCACCAGCAGGTCCGGTGGTGGGGGGGCTTCTAATTCACCCCTCCACTTT
CATSRSGGGGASNSPLHF
>TRBV6-5|-|-|TRBJ2-7
TGTGCCAGCAGTTACGCGAGGACGGGCTACGAGCAGTACTTC
CASSYARTGYEQYF
>TRBV28|-|-|TRBJ2-5
TGTGCCAGCAGTTTTTCAGGGTGGGAGACCCAGTACTTC
CASSFSGWETQYF
>TRBV5-1|-|-|TRBJ1-1
TGCGCCAGCAGCTCCGGACGCACCTACACTGAAGCTTTCTTT
CASSSGRTYTEAFF
>TRBV10-3|-|-|TRBJ1-5
TGTGCCATCAGTGCCGGAAGTGGCAATCAGCCCCAGCATTTT
CAISAGSGNQPQHF
>TRBV5-1|-|-|TRBJ2-1
TGCGCCAGCAGCTTGTCTTACAATGAGCAGTTCTTC
CASSLSYNEQFF
>TRBV24-1|-|-|TRBJ2-1
TGTGCCACCAGTGATGCGACTAACAGGGTAAGGAATGAGCAGTTCTTC
CATSDATNRVRNEQFF
>TRBV6-4|TRBD1|-|TRBJ2-1
TGTGCCAGCAGCCCTTGGACAGGGGGTAATGAGCAGTTCTTC
CASSPWTGGNEQFF
>TRBV2|-|-|TRBJ1-1
TGTGCCAGCAGGGTCGGACCCCTTGAAGCTTTCTTT
CASRVGPLEAFF
>TRBV27|TRBD1|-|TRBJ1-5
TGTGCCAGCAGTTTATTCCAGGGGGCCCAGCCCCAGCATTTT
CASSLFQGAQPQHF
>TRBV11-2|-|-|TRBJ2-1
TGTGCCAGCAGCTTAGTCCAGGGCTACAATGAGCAGTTCTTC
CASSLVQGYNEQFF
>TRBV3-1/TRBV3-2|TRBD1|-|TRBJ1-1
TGTGCCAGCAGCCAAGAAGGGGGCGCGGGGACTGAAGCTTTCTTT
CASSQEGGAGTEAFF
>TRBV30|-|-|TRBJ1-1
TGTGCCTGGAGCCCAGGGATCGCTGAAGCTTTCTTT
CAWSPGIAEAFF
>TRBV6-5|-|-|TRBJ1-1
TGTGCCAGCAGTTCCGCCGGGAGGAACACTGAAGCTTTCTTT
CASSSAGRNTEAFF
>TRBV7-2|-|once|TRBJ2-3
TGTGCCAGCAGCTTCGTCGGGGATACAGATACGCAGTATTTT
CASSFVGDTDTQYF
>TRBV7-2|TRBD2|-|TRBJ2-5
TGTGCCAGCAGCCTTAGCGGGCAAGAGACCCAGTACTTC
CASSLSGQETQYF
>TRBV29-1|-|-|TRBJ1-2
TGCAGCGTCCCCTCCCAGGGCGGCTATGGCTACACCTTC
CSVPSQGGYGYTF
>TRBV19|TRBD2|-|TRBJ2-1
TGTGCCAGTAGTCGAAGTAGCGGGAGCTCCTACAATGAGCAGTTCTTC
CASSRSSGSSYNEQFF
>TRBV7-3|TRBD2|-|TRBJ2-3
TGTGCCAGCAGTATAGCGGGGGGGCCTCTCCCGCAGTATTTT
CASSIAGGPLPQYF
>TRBV2|-|once|TRBJ1-3
TGTGCCAGCATCCTGGGAAGCACCATATATTTT
CASILGSTIYF
>TRBV11-1|-|-|TRBJ1-1
TGTGCCAGCAGGCGTGAGGACACTGAAGCTTTCTTT
CASRREDTEAFF
>TRBV10-3|TRBD1|once|TRBJ2-3
TGTGCCATCAGTAAGCCTACAGGGGGCGGCATTTATACGCAGTATTTT
CAISKPTGGGIYTQYF
>TRBV13|TRBD1|-|TRBJ2-3
TGTGCCAGCAGCCTCAGGGGGTTCTCCGATACGCAGTATTTT
CASSLRGFSDTQYF
>TRBV24-1|TRBD1|-|TRBJ2-1
TGTGCCACCAGTGATTTTGGACAGGTGGGCTCCTACAATGAGCAGTTCTTC
CATSDFGQVGSYNEQFF
>TRBV20-1|-|-|TRBJ2-7
TGCAGTGCTAGTCTGGTCGGGCTTCCTTCCGATACGGAGCAGTACTTC
CSASLVGLPSDTEQYF
>TRBV7-2|-|once|TRBJ1-1
TGTGCCAGCAACCCAAACACTGAAGCTTTCTTT
CASNPNTEAFF
>TRBV9|-|-|TRBJ1-2
TGTGCCAGCAGCGCGCCGGGGGCGGTCTATGGCTACACCTTC
CASSAPGAVYGYTF
>TRBV6-5|-|-|TRBJ1-1
TGTGCCAGCAGTTTGAGGGGCGGCACTGAAGCTTTCTTT
CASSLRGGTEAFF
>TRBV5-6|-|-|TRBJ1-1
TGTGCCAGCAGCGACTACACTGAAGCTTTCTTT
CASSDYTEAFF
>TRBV2|-|-|TRBJ1-1
TGTGCCAGCAAGGGAATGTCCACTGAAGCTTTCTTT
CASKGMSTEAFF
>TRBV11-2|TRBD2|-|TRBJ2-1
TGTGCCAGCAGCCGGAGACTAGCGGGGGCTGGAGGCAATGAGCAGTTCTTC
CASSRRLAGAGGNEQFF